This T cell receptor (beta chain) was identified in a study of CD8+ T cells in alopecia areata. Study as a whole: Tofacitinib was taken orally by treated patients, and the dose was 5 to 10 mg twice daily.

In regard to this clone: The antigen remains unidentified.

Germline V CDR1 and CDR2: LGHNA, YSLEER. V gave up 3 bases and J gave up 5 bases; unmatched junction bases: 2. This CDR3 has 13 residues. As to treatment: oral pan-JAK inhibitor, 5-10 mg twice daily. The study's findings and limits: The treated group had a single nonresponder, limiting CD8+ expansion-response conclusions. Many expanded lesional clones persisted in scalp and blood during tofacitinib treatment.

Investigators isolated RNA and reverse transcribed it into cDNA to act as the sequencing template. Clones were sequenced by immunoSEQ multiplex PCR, and TCRdb holds only the in-frame ones, with some missing. This sample yields some 180,000 clones, of which 40% to 65% are seen a single time; more than 10% belongs to the top ten. The TCR was taken from a human donor with alopecia areata. Source: CD8+ T cells sorted from blood, taken at week 24, from a patient treated with tofacitinib. The V gene is TRBV4-3, the J gene TRBJ2-7, with 9 bases matching TRBD1. The CDR3 protein is CASSHGTGNEQYF. The CDR3 coding sequence is TGCGCCAGCAGCCACGGGACAGGGAACGAGCAGTACTTC.